This entry lists 26 T cell receptor beta chains sequenced from one sample in a study of T cells in Graves' hyperthyroidism and ophthalmopathy (dated by TCRdb to the late 2010s). Libraries came from multiplex PCR. Sequencing was carried out with an Illumina HiSeq 2000. TCR beta CDR3 regions were amplified from RNA transcripts. The TCR CDR3 was subjected to a first round of RT-PCR using the HTBI primer set and the Qiagen OneStep RT-PCR kit. TCRdb applied fastp at Q25 and MiXCR to the public reads, then kept only in-frame beta chains. Every entry covers one CDR3 protein and lists the most common genes and DNA from its rows. The table for this sample lists about 610,000 distinct CDR3 sequences; under 60% of them were counted only once. Around 7.7% of the sample lies in the top ten. The specimen was peripheral blood or thyroid tissue (not recorded which). Receptors originate from a woman aged 18 to 35 with Graves' hyperthyroidism.

The sample holds many counts of this clonotype. A much larger clonotype is one base distant, so this may be a read error. The gene calls are TRBV6-4 and TRBJ2-2, with D unclear. This CDR3 has 13 residues. CDR1 and CDR2 from the germline V gene are MRHNA and SNTAGT. The germline V and J ends were trimmed by 2 bases and 3 bases, with 4 bases remaining between them. The CDR3: CASSDGDTGELFF. The CDR3, as DNA: TGTGCCAGCAGTGACGGGGACACCGGGGAGCTGTTTTTT.

In this sample, this clonotype turned up many times. The V call is TRBV5-1, the J call TRBJ2-7; either TRBD1 or TRBD2 may fit D (6 bases each). CDR1 is SGHRS, CDR2 YFSETQ, per germline. The CDR3 loop spans 14 amino acids. V lost 0 bases, J lost 6 bases, and 13 bases lay in between. The CDR3 DNA sequence: TGCGCCAGCAGCTTGGGGGCAGGGGAGGTCGAGCAGTACTTC. This sequence encodes CASSLGAGEVEQYF. Using reference TRBV5-1 and TRBJ2-7 for the parts outside the CDR3, the full variable domain is KAGVTQTPRYLIKTRGQQVTLSCSPISGHRSVSWYQQTPGQGLQFLFEYFSETQRNKGNFPGRFSGRQFSNSRSEMNVSTLELGDSALYLCASSLGAGEVEQYFGPGTRLTVT.

Points on this clonotype: The junction does not match germline at one end; this may be a read error. This sequence joins TRBV6-9 and TRBJ1-4, with 7 nucleotides matching TRBD1. Germline CDR1 is MNHGY and CDR2 is SVAAGI. CDR3 size: 17 residues. CDR3: CASGYRTSTGRAEKLFF. The CDR3 nucleotides are TGTGCCAGCGGTTATCGAACCTCGACAGGGAGGGCGGAAAAACTGTTTTTT.

This clonotype was recorded once. One junction end disagrees with the germline gene, perhaps due to a read error. The V call is TRBV2, the J call TRBJ2-5; the D gene is possibly TRBD1 (6 bases). The CDR3 totals 9 residues. Germline V gives CDR1 SNHLY, CDR2 FYNNEI. CDR3 region: CASSDRDIF. Written as DNA, the CDR3 is TGTGCCAGCAGTGACCGGGACATCTTC.

This clonotype was picked up many times. J is TRBJ1-3 and V is TRBV11-2, with no clear D. The CDR3 length is 11 residues. Germline V gene sequence: CDR1 SGHAT, CDR2 FQNNGV. Deletions cut 2 bases from V and 8 bases from J, with 4 bases between. CDR3 residues: CASSLMDTIYF. CDR3 nucleotides: TGTGCCAGCAGCTTAATGGACACCATATATTTT.

This clonotype was counted many times. The chain uses TRBV15 and TRBJ1-2, with D uncertain. Germline V gene sequence: CDR1 LNHNV, CDR2 YYDKDF (reference sequence). The CDR3 has 13 residues. The V end lost 3 bases, the J end lost 2 bases, and 7 bases lay between the germline ends. CDR3 DNA sequence: TGTGCCACCAGCAGCACCAGGAACTATGGCTACACCTTC. Protein sequence: CATSSTRNYGYTF.

This clonotype is a singleton in its sample. This sequence joins TRBV29-1 and TRBJ1-1, with 7 bases lining up with TRBD1. The V gene end was trimmed by 6 bases and the J gene end by 2 bases; junction bases not matched to a gene: 9. CDR3 size: 14 residues. In germline, CDR1 is SQVTM, CDR2 ANQGSEA. The CDR3 reads CSVTSGTANTEAFF. The CDR3 nucleotides read TGCAGCGTCACGAGTGGGACAGCAAACACTGAAGCTTTCTTT.

This clonotype was observed at least ten times. The junction departs from the called germline gene at one end, perhaps through a read error. This rearrangement joins TRBV19 to TRBJ1-5; D gene uncertain. CDR1 is LNHDA and CDR2 is SQIVND in the germline V gene (reference sequence). The CDR3 spans 15 residues. Written as DNA, the CDR3 is TGTGCCAGTAGTCTAGAGGGTTTGGGTAATCAGCCCCAGCATTTT. Translating gives CASSLEGLGNQPQHF.

The chain recombines TRBV7-9 with TRBJ2-1; TRBD2 is a possible D gene (6 bases). V dropped 8 bases and J dropped 0 bases, with 11 bases sitting between them. Germline CDR1 is SEHNR and CDR2 is FQNEAQ (reference sequence). The CDR3 sequence is 14 residues long. CDR3 protein: CASVGGNSYNEQFF. Here the CDR3 DNA reads TGTGCCAGCGTCGGCGGGAACTCCTACAATGAGCAGTTCTTC.

The chain couples TRBV29-1 to TRBJ1-2; perhaps TRBD1 as D (5 bases). Germline V gene data show CDR1 as SQVTM and CDR2 as ANQGSEA. This CDR3 is 10 amino acids long. The CDR3, as DNA: TGCAGTCATGGGGCGCATGGCTACACCTTC. Protein sequence: CSHGAHGYTF.

This clonotype appeared a single time. A much larger clone differs from this one at a single base, so this may be a read error. This chain uses TRBV5-1 with TRBJ1-1; TRBD1 matches 10 bases. Germline V gives CDR1 SGHRS, CDR2 YFSETQ. Germline trimming cut 3 bases from V and 3 bases from J; bases unmatched to any gene: 2. This CDR3 has 14 amino acids. The CDR3 region is CASSSDRGDTEAFF. DNA of the CDR3: TGCGCCAGCAGCTCGGACAGGGGGGACACTGAAGCTTTCTTT.

The sample holds many counts of this clonotype. The CDR3 loop reads CATSRDLLDRASGYTF. The CDR3 nucleotides are TGTGCCACCAGCAGAGATTTGCTGGACAGGGCCTCTGGCTACACCTTC. The genes are TRBV15 and TRBJ1-2, with 8 bases that match TRBD1. V dropped 0 bases and J dropped 7; count of bases not matched to a gene: 10. Germline V lookup: CDR1 LNHNV, CDR2 YYDKDF (reference sequence). The CDR3 has 16 residues. Supplemented by reference TRBV15 and TRBJ1-2, the full variable domain reads DAMVIQNPRYQVTQFGKPVTLSCSQTLNHNVMYWYQQKSSQAPKLLFHYYDKDFNNEADTPDNFQSRRPNTSFCFLDIRSPGLGDTAMYLCATSRDLLDRASGYTFGSGTRLTVV.

The rearrangement links TRBV29-1 to TRBJ1-5, with D possibly matching TRBD1 (5 bases). The V end lost 4 bases, the J end lost 2 bases, and 15 bases lay between the germline ends. From germline, CDR1 is SQVTM and CDR2 ANQGSEA. This CDR3 comprises 15 residues. The CDR3 DNA reads as TGCAGCGTTGTGGGCTCCGGGGACGGCAATCAGCCCCAGCATTTT. This sequence encodes CSVVGSGDGNQPQHF.

On this clonotype: This may stem from a read error, because a much larger clone lies one nucleotide away. The rearrangement links TRBV2 to TRBJ1-4; D not certain. From germline, CDR1 is SNHLY and CDR2 FYNNEI. The V gene lost 6 bases and the J gene lost 4 bases, with 9 bases spanning the gap. The CDR3 is 13 amino acids. The chain's CDR3 is CASRQAFNEKLFF. The CDR3 bases are TGTGCCAGCAGGCAAGCGTTTAATGAAAAACTGTTTTTT.

The chain links TRBV6-6 to TRBJ2-5; D is undetermined. The V gene lost 2 bases and the J gene lost 2 bases, with 12 bases spanning the gap. CDR1 is MNHNY, CDR2 SVGAGI, per germline (reference sequence). This CDR3 region has 15 residues. The CDR3 DNA reads TGTGCCAGCAGTTACATTGGGCCGGTGCAAGAGACCCAGTACTTC. This sequence encodes CASSYIGPVQETQYF.

Ten or more counts support this clonotype. The CDR3 sequence is CASSYDSSGNTIYF. As DNA, the CDR3 is TGTGCCAGCAGTTACGACAGCTCTGGAAACACCATATATTTT. V is TRBV6-6 and J is TRBJ1-3, with D possibly being TRBD1 (5 bases). Per germline, CDR1 MNHNY and CDR2 SVGAGI (reference sequence). The CDR3 runs 14 residues. V was trimmed by 2 bases and J by 0 bases, leaving 5 bases between them.

This clonotype was counted many times. The chain joins TRBV20-1 to TRBJ1-2; D might be TRBD1 (5 bases). CDR3 length: 14 amino acids. CDR1 is DFQATT, CDR2 SNEGSKA, per germline (reference sequence). Trimming removed 1 base from V and 4 bases from J, with 13 bases in between. The CDR3 here is CSARVPLRVYGYTF. The DNA of the CDR3 is TGCAGTGCTAGAGTCCCCCTCAGGGTCTATGGCTACACCTTC.

This chain joins TRBV9 and TRBJ2-7; 11 bases agree with TRBD2. The junction had 4 bases not matched to a gene; V was cut back by 3 bases and J by 5 bases. There are 14 residues in the CDR3. Germline V gives CDR1 SGDLS, CDR2 YYNGEE. In DNA form, the CDR3 reads TGTGCCAGCAGCGGGGGACTAGCGGTTGACGAGCAGTACTTC. Translated: CASSGGLAVDEQYF.

V usage is TRBV29-1 and J usage is TRBJ2-7; weak D call: TRBD2 (6 bases). The CDR3 sequence is 12 residues long. The germline V gene encodes CDR1 SQVTM and CDR2 ANQGSEA. V was pared by 8 bases and J by 3 bases, with 14 bases between. This chain's CDR3 is CSLADGFYEQYF. DNA for the CDR3: TGCAGCTTAGCGGACGGGTTCTACGAGCAGTACTTC.

This clonotype was picked up many times. V usage is TRBV10-3 and J usage is TRBJ1-6, with a possible D match to TRBD1 (5 bases). Germline V gene lookup returns CDR1 ENHRY and CDR2 SYGVKD. This CDR3 has 13 amino acids. The ends were cut back, 6 bases at V and 7 bases at J, with 10 bases in the middle. The CDR3 sequence: CAIRATGNSPLHF. The CDR3 region has the DNA TGTGCCATCAGAGCTACAGGAAATTCACCCCTCCACTTT.

The CDR3 is CASLLSGRATGELFF. The CDR3 bases are TGTGCCAGCTTACTAAGCGGGAGGGCCACCGGGGAGCTGTTTTTT. The J gene is TRBJ2-2, the V gene TRBV2; TRBD2 agrees at 10 bases. CDR1 is SNHLY, CDR2 FYNNEI, per germline. Unmatched junction bases numbered 7, after V lost 8 bases and J lost 4 bases. This CDR3 is built from 15 residues.

The CDR3 here is CSVIGTGDQPQHF. The DNA for the CDR3 is TGCAGCGTCATCGGGACAGGGGATCAGCCCCAGCATTTT. The J gene is TRBJ1-5, the V gene TRBV29-1; 10 bases match TRBD1. The V gene end was trimmed by 6 bases and the J gene end by 5 bases; junction bases not matched to a gene: 4. In germline, CDR1 is SQVTM, CDR2 ANQGSEA. CDR3 length equals 13 residues.

This clonotype was seen at least ten times. The rearrangement uses TRBV6-5 and TRBJ1-2, with TRBD1 identical over 11 bases. V shed 6 bases and J 3 bases; nucleotides not matched to a gene: 12. CDR1 and CDR2 (germline): MNHEY, SVGAGI. The CDR3 has 17 amino acids. The CDR3 region is CASSSIQDRGLDYGYTF. The CDR3 nucleotides are TGTGCCAGCAGCTCAATTCAGGACAGGGGGCTTGACTATGGCTACACCTTC.

This chain uses TRBV7-8 with TRBJ1-5; D gene unclear. Germline V gives CDR1 SGHVS, CDR2 FQNEAQ. Between the trimmed V and J ends, which lost 1 base and 2 bases, there was a span of 6 bases. The CDR3 is 14 residues long. Written as DNA, the CDR3 is TGTGCCAGCAGCTTAGTAATAGGCAATCAGCCCCAGCATTTT. It is translated as CASSLVIGNQPQHF.

This clonotype was seen ten or more times. The chain is built from TRBV15 and TRBJ2-5, with 12 bases that match TRBD2. Germline V gives CDR1 LNHNV, CDR2 YYDKDF (reference sequence). The CDR3 covers 16 residues. With V trimmed by 10 bases and J by 3 bases, 12 bases remained unmatched. The CDR3 bases are TGTGCCATCGGACTAGCGGGAACTATTTTCAAAGAGACCCAGTACTTC. Translated, it gives CAIGLAGTIFKETQYF.

This clonotype was seen once. The chain has TRBV24-1 and TRBJ2-3, with 13 bases lining up with TRBD2. CDR1 and CDR2 (germline): KGHDR, SFDVKD. The CDR3 has 17 residues. V shed 4 bases and J 3 bases; nucleotides not matched to a gene: 6. Written as DNA, the CDR3 is TGTGCCACCAGTGACCCCGGGACTAGCGGGAAGACAGATACGCAGTATTTT. Translation gives CATSDPGTSGKTDTQYF.